This T cell receptor beta chain was recovered during a study of CD8+CD57+ T cells in acquired aplastic anemia. The TCR beta profiling, which covered VDJ combination and CDR3 sequence, was carried out using genomic DNA as the template. Via MiXCR, TCRdb re-called the reads, giving one row per CDR3 protein. The repertoire includes 150,000 to 180,000 distinct CDR3 sequences, about 54% of them detected once, and roughly 12% sits in the top ten. Patients sequenced had flow cytometry evidence of CD8+CD57+ cell expansion. The CDR3 is 14 amino acids. V was pared by 3 bases and J by 4 bases, with 11 bases between.

Sample: sorted CD4+, CD8+, or CD8+CD57+ T cells (not recorded which) from PBMCs. V gene TRBV5-7 combines with J gene TRBJ1-5; TRBD1 is a possible D gene (5 bases). TRBV5-7 is an open reading frame whose function is uncertain. This TCR derives from a human donor with aplastic anemia. The DNA for the CDR3 is TGTGCCAGCAGCTCGGGACGGATAAATCAGCCCCAGCATTTT. It is translated as CASSSGRINQPQHF.